The entry below describes one T cell receptor beta chain. Antigen unknown. The data were taken from a study of graft-versus-host responses after intestinal transplantation. Across the study: Each transplant was multivisceral, liver-intestinal, or isolated intestinal.

Here immunoSEQ multiplex PCR was the method, and the copy in TCRdb shows in-frame clones only, minus some. This table holds approximately 93,000 clones, under 95% found once. Points from the study as a whole: GvH clones occurred in recipient marrow; some first appeared in ileum or blood. Early post-transplant HvG declines showed an association with peak circulating GvH clone levels.

After removal of 6 bases from V and 8 bases from J, the junction contained 6 bases not matched to a gene. Per germline, CDR1 MNHNY and CDR2 SVGAGI (reference sequence). This CDR3 spans 13 amino acids. This clonotype was obtained from a human donor who was the organ donor for an intestinal transplant. The source was unstimulated CD8+ T cells sorted from spleen or lymph node cells, collected before transplant. The chain employs TRBV6-6 and TRBJ1-2; TRBD1 aligns across 10 bases. The CDR3 sequence: CASSPGQGRGYTF. The DNA of the CDR3 is TGTGCCAGCAGCCCGGGACAGGGGAGAGGCTACACCTTC.